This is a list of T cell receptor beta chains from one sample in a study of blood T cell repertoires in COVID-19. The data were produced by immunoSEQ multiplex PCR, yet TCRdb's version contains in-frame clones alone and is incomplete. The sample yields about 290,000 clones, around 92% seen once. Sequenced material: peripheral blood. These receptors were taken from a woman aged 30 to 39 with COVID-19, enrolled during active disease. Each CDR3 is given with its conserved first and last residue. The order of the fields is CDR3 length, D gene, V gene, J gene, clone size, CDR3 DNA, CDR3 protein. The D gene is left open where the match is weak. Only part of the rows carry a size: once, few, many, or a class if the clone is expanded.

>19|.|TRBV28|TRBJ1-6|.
TGTGCCAGCAGTCCCCCCGCTTACAGGAAGTTAGGCTATAATTCACCCCTCCACTTT
CASSPPAYRKLGYNSPLHF
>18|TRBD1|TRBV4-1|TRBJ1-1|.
TGCGCCAGCAGCCATGCTTCCCTGCTGGACAGGGGTCGAACTGAAGCTTTCTTT
CASSHASLLDRGRTEAFF
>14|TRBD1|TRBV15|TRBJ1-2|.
TGTGCCACCAGCGAGGGGGACAGACGTTATGGCTACACCTTC
CATSEGDRRYGYTF
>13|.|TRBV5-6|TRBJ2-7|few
TGTGCCAGCAGCTTGCTCGGAGCCTACGAGCAGTACTTC
CASSLLGAYEQYF
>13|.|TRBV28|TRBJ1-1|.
TGTGCCAGCAGTACCCCAGGGGTGACTGAAGCTTTCTTT
CASSTPGVTEAFF
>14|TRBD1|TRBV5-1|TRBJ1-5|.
TGCGCCAGCAGCTTGATCAGGGGGCCTCAGCCCCAGCATTTT
CASSLIRGPQPQHF
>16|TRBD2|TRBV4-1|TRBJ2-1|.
TGCGCCAGCAGCCACCGAGCGGGGGTTGACGACAATGAGCAGTTCTTC
CASSHRAGVDDNEQFF
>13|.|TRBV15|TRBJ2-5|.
TGTGCCACCAGCAGGGCCAGTCAAGAGACCCAGTACTTC
CATSRASQETQYF
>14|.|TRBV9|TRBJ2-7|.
TGTGCCAGCAGCGTAACGGGGGGCGGATACGAGCAGTACTTC
CASSVTGGGYEQYF
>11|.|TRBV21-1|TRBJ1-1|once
TGTGCCAGCAGCAAAGGGACAAAGGCTTTCTTT
CASSKGTKAFF
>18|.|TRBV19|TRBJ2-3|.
TGTGCCAGTACCCAGGGTGCCCGAACGATGTCTAGCACAGATACGCAGTATTTT
CASTQGARTMSSTDTQYF
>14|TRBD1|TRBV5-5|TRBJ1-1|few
TGTGCCAGCAGCTCGACAGGGGTGGCGGGTGAAGCTTTCTTT
CASSSTGVAGEAFF
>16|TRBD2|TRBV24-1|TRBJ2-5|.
TGTGCCACCAGGTATGGTCCTAGCGGTATCCAAGAGACCCAGTACTTC
CATRYGPSGIQETQYF
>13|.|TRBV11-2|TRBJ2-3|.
TGTGCCAGCAGCATCCAGTTCTCAAATACGCAGTATTTT
CASSIQFSNTQYF
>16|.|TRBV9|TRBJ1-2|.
TGTGCCAGCAGCGCCCGGGCTGAAGGGGGTATCTATGGCTACACCTTC
CASSARAEGGIYGYTF
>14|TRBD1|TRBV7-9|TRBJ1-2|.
TGTGCCAGCGACAGGGCGGGGCGCAGCTATGGCTACACCTTC
CASDRAGRSYGYTF
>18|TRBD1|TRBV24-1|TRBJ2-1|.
TGTGCCACCAGCCCGGGACAGGGGGCCTTCAGCTCCTACAATGAGCAGTTCTTC
CATSPGQGAFSSYNEQFF
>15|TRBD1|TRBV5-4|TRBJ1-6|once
TGTGCCAGCAGCTCCAGGGACAGGGGGAATTCACCCCTCCACTTT
CASSSRDRGNSPLHF
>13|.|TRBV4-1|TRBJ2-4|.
TGCGCCAGCAGCCAAGAGCTGCGGGGCATTCAGTACTTC
CASSQELRGIQYF
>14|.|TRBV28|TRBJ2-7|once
TGTGCCAGCAGTTTCGGTAACGCATTATGGGAGCAGTACTTC
CASSFGNALWEQYF
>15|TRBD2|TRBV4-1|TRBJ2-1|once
TGCGCCAGCAGCCTCTCTCCGGCTAGCGGGGAACGCGGGTTCTTC
CASSLSPASGERGFF
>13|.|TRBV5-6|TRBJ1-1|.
TGTGCCAGCAGCTTGGCCCAAAAAAAAGAGGCTTTCTTT
CASSLAQKKEAFF
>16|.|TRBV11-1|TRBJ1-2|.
TGTGCCACCAACCCGACGCCTGGAGGCCTTGGAGGTGGCTACACCTTC
CATNPTPGGLGGGYTF
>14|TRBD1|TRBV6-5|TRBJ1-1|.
TGTGCCACCCATCGAAAGGGGGCGCGGACTGAAGCTTTCTTT
CATHRKGARTEAFF
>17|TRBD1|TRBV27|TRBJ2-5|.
TGTGCCAGCACCAGTCTCGGATCTCGGACAGGCCAAGAGACCCAGTACTTC
CASTSLGSRTGQETQYF
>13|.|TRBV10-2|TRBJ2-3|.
TGCGCCAGTCGAACAGGAGGGTTTTATACGCAGTATTTT
CASRTGGFYTQYF
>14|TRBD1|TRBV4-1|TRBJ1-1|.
TGCGCCAGCAGCCATCAGACAGGGTCCCCTGAAGCTTTCTTT
CASSHQTGSPEAFF
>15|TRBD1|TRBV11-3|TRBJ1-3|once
TGTGCCAGCAGCTCCGGGGACAGGGAAGGAAACACCATATATTTT
CASSSGDREGNTIYF
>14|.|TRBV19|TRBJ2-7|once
TGTGCCAGTGAGGCCCCGGGACAAACCTCCGAGCAGTACTTC
CASEAPGQTSEQYF
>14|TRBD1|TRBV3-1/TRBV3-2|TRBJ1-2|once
TGTGCCAGCAGCCTCAGAGGGGGCAACTATGGCTACACCTTC
CASSLRGGNYGYTF
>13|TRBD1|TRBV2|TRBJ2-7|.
TGTGCCAGTACAGGGGGCGCTTTTTACGAGCAGTACTTC
CASTGGAFYEQYF
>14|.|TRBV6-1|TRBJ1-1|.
TGTGCCAGCAGACGGCCAGGGATAAACACTGAAGCTTTCTTT
CASRRPGINTEAFF
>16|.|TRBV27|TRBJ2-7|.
TGTGCCAGCAGCTACCAGGCCGGGACAAGTTTCTACGAGCAGTACTTC
CASSYQAGTSFYEQYF
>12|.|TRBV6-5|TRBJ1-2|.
TGTGCCAGCGGTCAGGGTCGGTATGGCTACACCTTC
CASGQGRYGYTF
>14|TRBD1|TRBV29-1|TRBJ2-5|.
TGCAGCGTTGACGACAGGGTGGGCCAAGAGACCCAGTACTTC
CSVDDRVGQETQYF
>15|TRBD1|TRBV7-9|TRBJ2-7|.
TGTGCCAGCAGCTTAGAGGACAGGGGGGTATACGAGCAGTACTTC
CASSLEDRGVYEQYF
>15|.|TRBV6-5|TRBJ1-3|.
TGTGCCAGCAGACAACGACAGCTCTCTGGAAACACCATATATTTT
CASRQRQLSGNTIYF
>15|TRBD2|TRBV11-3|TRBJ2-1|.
TGTGCCAGCAGCTCCGGGGGGGCTATTTACAATGAGCAGTTCTTC
CASSSGGAIYNEQFF
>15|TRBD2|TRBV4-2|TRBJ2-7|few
TGTGCCAGCAGCCACCGGGGGGGGAGCTCCTACGAGCAGTACTTC
CASSHRGGSSYEQYF
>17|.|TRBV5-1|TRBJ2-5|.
TGCGCCAGCAGCTTGGGCGTGGGGTCGGGGGATCGGGAGACCCAGTACTTC
CASSLGVGSGDRETQYF
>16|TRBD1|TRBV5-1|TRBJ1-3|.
TGCGCCAGCAGCTACCTGGGACAGGACTCTGGAAACACCATATATTTT
CASSYLGQDSGNTIYF
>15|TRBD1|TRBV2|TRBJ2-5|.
TGTGCCAGCAGCCCCCGACAGGGGCCGTGGGAGACCCAGTACTTC
CASSPRQGPWETQYF
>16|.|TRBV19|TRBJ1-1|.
TGTGCCAGTAGTATATTGGGCAGGGCCCTGAACACTGAAGCTTTCTTT
CASSILGRALNTEAFF
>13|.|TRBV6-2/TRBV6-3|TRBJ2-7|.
TGTGCCAGCAGTTACCGCCGGGCCTACGAGCAGTACTTC
CASSYRRAYEQYF
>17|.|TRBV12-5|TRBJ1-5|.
TGTGCTAGTGGTTTGGTACCGCAGGGAAGAGTCGCGCAGCCCCAGCATTTT
CASGLVPQGRVAQPQHF
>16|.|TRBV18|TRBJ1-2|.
TGTGCCAGCTCACCCTTTTCCGGGGGTGGAAACTATGGCTACACCTTC
CASSPFSGGGNYGYTF
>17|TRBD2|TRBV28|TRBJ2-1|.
TGTGCCAGCAGTCTAGGAGTAGCGGGGGGGTCCTACAATGAGCAGTTCTTC
CASSLGVAGGSYNEQFF
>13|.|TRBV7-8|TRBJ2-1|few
TGTGCCAGCAGCTTACCGTGGGCCAATGAGCAGTTCTTC
CASSLPWANEQFF
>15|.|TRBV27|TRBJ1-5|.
TGTGCCAGCAGTCCAGGACTCTTTAGCAATCAGCCCCAGCATTTT
CASSPGLFSNQPQHF
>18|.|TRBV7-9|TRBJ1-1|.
TGTGCCAGCAGCTCCTTTGGGGGCCGACGGGTACTGAACACTGAAGCTTTCTTT
CASSSFGGRRVLNTEAFF
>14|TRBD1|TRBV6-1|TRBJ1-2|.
TGTGCCAGCAGTGATGGACAGGGACGGGCTGGCTACACCTTC
CASSDGQGRAGYTF
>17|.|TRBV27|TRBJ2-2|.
TGTGCCAGCAGCCCCACGGCCGGAGTTTCGCTCACCGGGGAGCTGTTTTTT
CASSPTAGVSLTGELFF
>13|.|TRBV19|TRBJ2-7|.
TGTGCCAGTAGTATAACGAGGAGCGACGAGCAGTACTTC
CASSITRSDEQYF
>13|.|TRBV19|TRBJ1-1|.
TGTGCCAGTAGCCTTAGTGTGAACACTGAAGCTTTCTTT
CASSLSVNTEAFF
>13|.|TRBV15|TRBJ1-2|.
TGTGCCACCAGCAGAGATTTGACGGGAGGCTACACCTTC
CATSRDLTGGYTF